Presented here are 21 T cell receptor beta chains from one specimen sequenced in a study of STAT5B mutations in CD4+ large granular lymphocyte leukemia. Here immunoSEQ multiplex PCR was the method, and the copy in TCRdb shows in-frame clones only, minus some. The table shows about 30,000 clones, with more than 70% occurring only once. Sample: CD4+ T cells from blood buffy coats. The receptors here all came from a human donor in good health.

The genes are TRBV13 and TRBJ2-1; weak D call: TRBD1 (6 bases). V gave up 3 bases and J gave up 0 bases, with 9 bases separating them. CDR1 is PRHDT and CDR2 is FYEKMQ in the germline V gene (reference sequence). CDR3 size: 15 residues. The DNA for the CDR3 is TGTGCCAGCAGCTTGGACAGAAGCTCCTACAATGAGCAGTTCTTC. This translates into CASSLDRSSYNEQFF.

The chain carries TRBV5-1 and TRBJ2-2, with D uncertain. V shed 5 bases and J shed 8 bases, with 16 bases lying between them. Germline CDR1 reads SGHRS; CDR2 reads YFSETQ. The CDR3 has 14 amino acids. Here the CDR3 DNA reads TGCGCCAGCAGAGCTACAATCCTAACGGGGGAGCTGTTTTTT. Translation: CASRATILTGELFF.

This clone was seen more than once but under ten times. This sequence joins TRBV7-2 and TRBJ2-3; 14 positions match TRBD2. The ends lost 5 bases at V and 13 bases at J; junction bases unmatched: 2. Germline V gives CDR1 SGHTA, CDR2 FQGNSA. The CDR3 covers 12 residues. CDR3 sequence: CASSATSGREYF. CDR3 DNA: TGTGCCAGCAGCGCGACTAGCGGGAGGGAGTATTTT.

This clone was observed a handful of times. This chain joins TRBV9 and TRBJ1-4, with a possible D match to TRBD1 (5 bases). Germline values: CDR1 SGDLS, CDR2 YYNGEE. This CDR3 comprises 14 residues. Trimming cost V 2 bases and J 1 base, with 6 bases left between them. The CDR3 DNA is TGTGCCAGCAGCGTCGGACAAACTAATGAAAAACTGTTTTTT. As protein: CASSVGQTNEKLFF.

The chain combines TRBV7-2 with TRBJ2-1, with TRBD2 matching 11 bases. The CDR3 runs 16 residues. Trimming removed 0 bases from V and 7 bases from J; junction bases left unmatched: 5. Germline CDR1 and CDR2: SGHTA and FQGNSA. In DNA, the CDR3 is TGTGCCAGCAGCTTAGCGCGACTAGCGGGGTTTAATGAGCAGTTCTTC. This gives the protein CASSLARLAGFNEQFF.

The rearrangement links TRBV9 to TRBJ2-1, with D uncertain. This CDR3 is 16 amino acids long. Per the germline V gene, CDR1 is SGDLS and CDR2 is YYNGEE. Trimming shortened V by 0 bases and J by 1 base, and 11 bases separated the two germline ends. The CDR3: CASSVVPYQSYNEQFF. As DNA, the CDR3 is TGTGCCAGCAGCGTAGTTCCATACCAGTCCTACAATGAGCAGTTCTTC.

The rearrangement links TRBV9 to TRBJ1-2, with D possibly TRBD1 on 6 matching bases. Trimming removed 3 bases from V and 8 bases from J, with 20 bases in between. The germline V gene encodes CDR1 SGDLS and CDR2 YYNGEE. The CDR3 has 15 residues. The CDR3 DNA sequence: TGTGCCAGCAGCGGTACCGGGACAAGAACCGAGGGCTACACCTTC. It is translated as CASSGTGTRTEGYTF.

This clone has only a few counts. This rearrangement joins TRBV5-1 to TRBJ2-7; 8 bases match TRBD2. The germline V gene has CDR1 SGHRS and CDR2 YFSETQ. CDR3 size: 15 residues. The junction had 4 bases not matched to a gene; V was cut back by 0 bases and J by 2 bases. DNA of the CDR3: TGCGCCAGCAGCTTGGGTGTTAGCGGGACCTACGAGCAGTACTTC. This gives the protein CASSLGVSGTYEQYF.

The chain joins TRBV30 to TRBJ2-1, with 7 bases fitting TRBD1. The V gene end was trimmed by 5 bases and the J gene end by 7 bases; junction bases not matched to a gene: 8. The germline CDR1 and CDR2 sequences are GTSNPN and SVGIG (reference sequence). This CDR3 spans 13 amino acids. In DNA form, the CDR3 reads TGTGCCTGGGAGGGTACAGGGGAGAATGAGCAGTTCTTC. Its translation is CAWEGTGENEQFF.

The chain links TRBV6-5 to TRBJ2-3, with 7 positions matching TRBD1. CDR1 and CDR2 (germline): MNHEY, SVGAGI. The CDR3 extends over 13 amino acids. The ends lost 6 bases at V and 4 bases at J; junction bases unmatched: 4. CDR3 DNA: TGTGCCAGCAGGCGACAGGGCTCAGATACGCAGTATTTT. It codes for CASRRQGSDTQYF.

The chain carries TRBV5-6 and TRBJ1-2; 7 bases are a match to TRBD1. The germline gives CDR1 SGHDT, CDR2 YYEEEE. The CDR3 extends over 14 amino acids. The junction had 3 bases not matched to a gene; V was cut back by 2 bases and J by 2 bases. The CDR3 here is CASSLSGQNYGYTF. In nucleotides, the CDR3 is TGTGCCAGCAGCTTATCGGGACAGAACTATGGCTACACCTTC.

With respect to this clone: A read error may account for a junction end that differs from germline. V is TRBV7-7 and J is TRBJ2-1; 9 nucleotides agree with TRBD2. This CDR3 has 14 residues. CDR1 and CDR2 (germline): SSHAT, FNYEAQ (reference sequence). CDR3 residues: CASSSGTSLNEQFF. In nucleotides, the CDR3 is TGTGCTAGCAGCTCCGGGACTAGCTTGAATGAGCAGTTCTTC.

The chain uses TRBV10-3 and TRBJ2-3, with 16 nucleotides matching TRBD2. The length of the CDR3 is 17 residues. Trimming took 3 bases from V and 6 from J; bases not matched to a gene: 6. Germline loops: CDR1 ENHRY, CDR2 SYGVKD. This chain's CDR3 is CAISDPGTSGREDTQYF. Written as DNA, the CDR3 is TGTGCCATCAGTGATCCCGGGACTAGCGGGAGGGAGGATACGCAGTATTTT.

V and J are TRBV7-2 and TRBJ1-1; 8 bases fit TRBD1. Germline values: CDR1 SGHTA, CDR2 FQGNSA. CDR3 length equals 14 residues. V shed 5 bases, J shed 4 bases, and the junction held 6 bases outside the gene matches. The CDR3 region has the DNA TGTGCCAGCAGCCTGACAGGGGTAGGCACTGAAGCTTTCTTT. It translates to CASSLTGVGTEAFF.

Here the CDR3 DNA reads TGTGCCAGCAGTTTGACAGTTACTAATGAAAAACTGTTTTTT. Its translation is CASSLTVTNEKLFF. V and J are TRBV28 and TRBJ1-4; D is possibly TRBD1 (5 bases). V lost 3 bases and J lost 2, with 7 bases in between. This CDR3 spans 14 amino acids. Germline V lookup: CDR1 MDHEN, CDR2 SYDVKM.

This chain links TRBV27 with TRBJ1-4, with TRBD1 as a possible D gene (5 bases). Germline V gene data show CDR1 as MNHEY and CDR2 as SMNVEV (reference sequence). Trimming took 6 bases from V and 6 from J, leaving 8 bases between them. This CDR3 is built from 12 residues. The DNA for the CDR3 is TGTGCCAGCAGCCAGGGAGATGAAAAACTGTTTTTT. It is translated as CASSQGDEKLFF.

This chain links TRBV7-9 with TRBJ2-7; D remains unclear. The CDR3 is made up of 11 amino acids. The germline V gene has CDR1 SEHNR and CDR2 FQNEAQ (reference sequence). The ends were cut back, 4 bases at V and 5 bases at J, with 6 bases in the middle. CDR3 loop: CASSSPDEQYF. For the CDR3, the DNA is TGTGCCAGCAGCTCCCCAGACGAGCAGTACTTC. Full variable domain (outside the CDR3, taken from reference TRBV7-9 and TRBJ2-7): DTGVSQNPRHKITKRGQNVTFRCDPISEHNRLYWYRQTLGQGPEFLTYFQNEAQLEKSRLLSDRFSAERPKGSFSTLEIQRTEQGDSAMYLCASSSPDEQYFGPGTRLTVT.

This clone was seen more than once but under ten times. CDR3 region: CASRRERDSNQPQHF. CDR3 sequence (DNA): TGTGCCTCAAGACGGGAGAGGGATAGCAATCAGCCCCAGCATTTT. The chain is built from TRBV19 and TRBJ1-5, with no clear D. V lost 11 bases, J lost 0 bases, and 17 bases lay in between. The V gene's germline CDR1 is LNHDA and CDR2 SQIVND (reference sequence). The CDR3 length is 15 residues. The entire variable domain, with the rest obtained from reference TRBV19 and TRBJ1-5, is as follows: DGGITQSPKYLFRKEGQNVTLSCEQNLNHDAMYWYRQDPGQGLRLIYYSQIVNDFQKGDIAEGYSVSREKKESFPLTVTSAQKNPTAFYLCASRRERDSNQPQHFGDGTRLSIL.

This clone showed up just once. The gene calls are TRBV7-2 and TRBJ2-5, with D possibly matching TRBD2 (6 bases). With the DNA end fitting TRBJ2-7 better, the J assignment may be wrong. Germline CDR1 is SGHTA and CDR2 is FQGNSA. This CDR3 comprises 13 residues. In DNA form, the CDR3 reads TGTGCCAGCAGCCCCGGGGGTTCCCGCGAGCAGTACTTC. It is translated as CASSPGGSREQYF.

The chain combines TRBV7-8 with TRBJ2-7, with D hard to call. V lost 0 bases to trimming and J lost 1 base, with 7 bases between them. CDR3 size: 14 residues. Germline V gene sequence: CDR1 SGHVS, CDR2 FQNEAQ. The CDR3 nucleotides read TGTGCCAGCAGCTTAGCTGGGGTGTCCTACGAGCAGTACTTC. Its translation: CASSLAGVSYEQYF.

This clone has just a few counts. This chain links TRBV30 with TRBJ2-2, with 7 bases aligning to TRBD1. The V gene end was trimmed by 3 bases and the J gene end by 7 bases; junction bases not matched to a gene: 8. The germline V gene encodes CDR1 GTSNPN and CDR2 SVGIG (reference sequence). This CDR3 has 14 amino acids. CDR3 sequence: CAWRGWTGIGELFF. CDR3 coding DNA: TGTGCCTGGAGAGGCTGGACAGGAATCGGGGAGCTGTTTTTT.